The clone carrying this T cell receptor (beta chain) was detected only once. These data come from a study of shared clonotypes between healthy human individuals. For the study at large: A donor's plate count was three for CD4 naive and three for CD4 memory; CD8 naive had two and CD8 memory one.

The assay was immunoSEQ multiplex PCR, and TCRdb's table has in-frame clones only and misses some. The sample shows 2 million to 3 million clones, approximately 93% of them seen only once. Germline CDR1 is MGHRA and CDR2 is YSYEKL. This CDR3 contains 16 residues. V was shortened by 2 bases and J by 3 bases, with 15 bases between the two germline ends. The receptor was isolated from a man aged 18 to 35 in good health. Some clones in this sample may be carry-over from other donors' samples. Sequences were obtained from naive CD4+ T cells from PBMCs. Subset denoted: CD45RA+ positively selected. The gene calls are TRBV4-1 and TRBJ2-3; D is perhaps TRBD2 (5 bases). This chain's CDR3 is CASSQKLAGTTDTQYF. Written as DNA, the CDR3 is TGCGCCAGCAGCCAAAAACTCGCGGGTACAACAGATACGCAGTATTTT.